This T cell receptor (beta chain) was captured in a study of tissue T cells after allogeneic stem cell transplantation. V lost 6 bases to trimming and J lost 0 bases; unmatched junction nucleotides: 6. CDR1 is SGHND and CDR2 is FRSKSL in the germline V gene. The CDR3 spans 16 residues. Described time point: mouse harvest day 14 after allogeneic transplant. Tail vein injection delivered 10^7 T-cell-depleted bone marrow cells and 10^6 splenic CD5+ T cells. Turning to this clone: Germline and genes here are mouse. The missing CDR3 end, 1 residue past where the read stops, is filled in from the germline J gene.

TCRdb's table, derived via immunoSEQ multiplex PCR, lists solely in-frame clones and lacks some. This sample has around 3,200 clones, with roughly 44% found just once. This sequence was found in a female BALB/c mouse given C57BL/6 T cells with graft-versus-host disease after an allogeneic hematopoietic cell transplant. The chain has TRBV15 and TRBJ1-2; 11 bases line up with TRBD1. Sequencing was done on a sample of gut tissue. The sequenced CDR3 bases are TGTGCCAGCAGCCTGGGACAGGGGGTTGCAAACTCCGACTACACC. Amino acid sequence: CASSLGQGVANSDYT. The full CDR3 reads CASSLGQGVANSDYTF.